This passage covers 22 T cell receptor beta chains from one sample sequenced in a study of human T cells and chemical hapten exposure. MiXCR was run by TCRdb on the RACE reads, yielding one entry per CDR3 protein. The sample records about 60,000 distinct CDR3 sequences, about 9% being singletons. Time point here: patch test 1, 2 weeks after DPC sensitization. Treatment defined: therapeutic diphenylcyclopropenone sensitization with weekly scalp DPC. Sequenced material: whole blood, taken in connection with sensitization to the hapten diphenylcyclopropenone (DPC). These receptors were collected from a woman aged 40-49 years with alopecia areata. Some clones in this sample may be carry-over from other donors' samples.

This clonotype was seen more than once but under ten times. J is TRBJ1-3 and V is TRBV20-1, with TRBD1 identical over 12 bases. CDR1 is DFQATT, CDR2 SNEGSKA, per germline (reference sequence). The CDR3 is made up of 16 amino acids. Germline trimming cut 6 bases from V and 0 bases from J; bases unmatched to any gene: 6. The CDR3 sequence is CSAIPGQGASGNTIYF. CDR3 DNA sequence: TGCAGTGCCATCCCGGGACAGGGGGCCTCTGGAAACACCATATATTTT.

This clonotype has ten or more counts. This sequence joins TRBV3-1 and TRBJ2-1, with 8 bases identical to TRBD1. The junction had 7 bases not matched to a gene; V was cut back by 6 bases and J by 6 bases. Germline V gene lookup returns CDR1 LGHDT and CDR2 YNNKEL (reference sequence). The CDR3 is 14 residues long. The CDR3 bases are TGTGCCAGCAGGGACAGGGATAGCCCCAATGAGCAGTTCTTC. Its protein product is CASRDRDSPNEQFF.

This clonotype was detected only a few times. The chain links TRBV6-1 to TRBJ2-6, with 9 bases fitting TRBD2. CDR1 and CDR2 (germline): MNHNS, SASEGT. The CDR3 is made up of 17 amino acids. V dropped 7 bases and J dropped 0; count of bases not matched to a gene: 7. CDR3 amino acids: CASILAGASSGANVLTF. The CDR3 nucleotides read TGTGCCAGCATTTTAGCGGGGGCTAGCTCTGGGGCCAACGTCCTGACTTTC.

This clonotype appeared many times. The chain combines TRBV29-1 with TRBJ2-7; unclear D gene. Per the germline V gene, CDR1 is SQVTM and CDR2 is ANQGSEA. This CDR3 contains 12 residues. The V and J ends lost 7 bases and 0 bases respectively, with 10 bases between them. CDR3 protein: CSAGPSSYEQYF. The DNA for the CDR3 is TGCAGCGCTGGACCAAGCTCCTACGAGCAGTACTTC.

The table lists this clonotype with many counts. At one end the junction does not follow the germline gene, possibly because of a read error. This sequence joins TRBV2 and TRBJ2-1; D uncertain. The CDR3 loop spans 12 amino acids. Germline CDR1 reads SNHLY; CDR2 reads FYNNEI. The CDR3 DNA reads as TGTGCCAGCAATGAACAGAGCTATGAGCAGTTCTTC. Protein product: CASNEQSYEQFF.

Within the sample, this clonotype is medium-sized. The chain couples TRBV5-1 to TRBJ2-3; D is uncertain. The germline V gene has CDR1 SGHRS and CDR2 YFSETQ. Trimming left V 5 bases short and J 11 bases short, with 18 bases between. The CDR3 contains 13 residues. The CDR3 coding sequence is TGCGCCAGCAGTTCTAATAGTAGCCCAGGGCAGTATTTT. Translating gives CASSSNSSPGQYF. The full variable domain, completed using reference TRBV5-1 and TRBJ2-3, is KAGVTQTPRYLIKTRGQQVTLSCSPISGHRSVSWYQQTPGQGLQFLFEYFSETQRNKGNFPGRFSGRQFSNSRSEMNVSTLELGDSALYLCASSSNSSPGQYFGPGTRLTVL.

This sequence joins TRBV21-1 and TRBJ1-5; the table's D call of TRBD1 was not tested on the DNA. TRBV21-1 is described as a pseudogene. The CDR3 length is 14 residues. CDR3 nucleotides: TGTGCCAGCACCGAGCCAGGGTGCAATCAGCCCCAGCATTTT. This translates into CASTEPGCNQPQHF.

This clonotype was seen more than once but under ten times. Here the CDR3 reads CASSIPGLFYNEQFF. The CDR3 bases are TGTGCCAGCAGCATACCGGGACTTTTCTACAATGAGCAGTTCTTC. The chain combines TRBV28 with TRBJ2-1, with D perhaps matching TRBD2 (6 bases). This CDR3 has 15 residues. Deletions cut 6 bases from V and 3 bases from J, with 15 bases between. Germline CDR1 reads MDHEN; CDR2 reads SYDVKM.

This clonotype was seen more than once but under ten times. The V call is TRBV18, the J call TRBJ2-7, with D tentatively TRBD1 (6 bases). Germline lookup yields CDR1 KGHSH and CDR2 LQKENI. Deletions cut 3 bases from V and 1 base from J, with 13 bases between. The CDR3 is 15 residues long. The DNA for the CDR3 is TGTGCCAGCTCACCCCCACAGGGCAGTTCCTACGAGCAGTACTTC. This encodes CASSPPQGSSYEQYF. Full variable domain (remainder filled in from reference TRBV18 and TRBJ2-7): NAGVMQNPRHLVRRRGQEARLRCSPMKGHSHVYWYRQLPEEGLKFMVYLQKENIIDESGMPKERFSAEFPKEGPSILRIQQVVRGDSAAYFCASSPPQGSSYEQYFGPGTRLTVT.

In this sample, this clonotype turned up a few times. This chain uses TRBV11-2 with TRBJ2-3; no reliable D call. V lost 1 base and J lost 2, with 4 bases in between. CDR3 length equals 13 residues. Per germline, CDR1 SGHAT and CDR2 FQNNGV. The CDR3 is CASSLGFTDTQYF. In DNA form, the CDR3 reads TGTGCCAGCAGCTTAGGATTCACAGATACGCAGTATTTT.

As DNA, the CDR3 is TGTGCCAGCAGTTACTCCCTCACCGACAGGACCTACGAGCAGTACTTC. It translates to CASSYSLTDRTYEQYF. The chain joins TRBV6-6 to TRBJ2-7; possibly TRBD1 for D (6 bases). Germline V gene sequence: CDR1 MNHNY, CDR2 SVGAGI (reference sequence). Trimming left V 0 bases short and J 2 bases short, with 14 bases between. The CDR3 spans 16 residues.

The chain recombines TRBV5-1 with TRBJ2-1; D tentatively fits TRBD1 or TRBD2 (5 bases each). Germline CDR1 and CDR2: SGHRS and YFSETQ. The CDR3 runs to 15 residues. V gave up 4 bases and J gave up 3 bases, with 14 bases separating them. CDR3 sequence reads: CASSRAGTIYNEQFF. The CDR3, as DNA: TGCGCCAGCAGCAGGGCCGGGACCATCTACAATGAGCAGTTCTTC. Variable domain in full (rest from reference TRBV5-1 and TRBJ2-1): KAGVTQTPRYLIKTRGQQVTLSCSPISGHRSVSWYQQTPGQGLQFLFEYFSETQRNKGNFPGRFSGRQFSNSRSEMNVSTLELGDSALYLCASSRAGTIYNEQFFGPGTRLTVL.

CDR3 bases: TGTGCCAGCAGTTACTCGGGCAGCCGGGAGACCCAGTACTTC. The encoded protein is CASSYSGSRETQYF. V and J are TRBV6-2 or TRBV6-3 and TRBJ2-5; D gene uncertain. Germline CDR1 reads MNHEY; CDR2 reads SVGEGT. V was cut by 0 bases and J by 5 bases, with 10 bases left in between. The CDR3 contains 14 residues.

This clonotype was counted at least ten times. The rearrangement links TRBV4-1 to TRBJ2-3, with TRBD1 matching 8 bases. After removal of 1 base from V and 5 bases from J, the junction contained 5 bases not matched to a gene. Germline CDR1 reads MGHRA; CDR2 reads YSYEKL. CDR3 length equals 15 residues. The CDR3 nucleotides read TGCGCCAGCAGCCAAGGGACAGGGTGGAGAGATACGCAGTATTTT. Translating it yields CASSQGTGWRDTQYF.

This clonotype was counted many times. The chain combines TRBV7-9 with TRBJ2-3; 7 bases are a match to TRBD1. The CDR3 extends over 14 amino acids. Trimming took 5 bases from V and 5 from J; bases not matched to a gene: 7. Germline values: CDR1 SEHNR, CDR2 FQNEAQ (reference sequence). The CDR3: CASSTDRQGDTQYF. The CDR3, as DNA: TGTGCCAGCAGCACGGACAGGCAGGGAGATACGCAGTATTTT.

This clonotype was observed many times. The rearrangement uses TRBV2 and TRBJ2-3; D is perhaps TRBD1 or TRBD2 (6 bases each). The ends were cut back, 6 bases at V and 8 bases at J, with 21 bases in the middle. Germline V gene data show CDR1 as SNHLY and CDR2 as FYNNEI. The CDR3 has 15 residues. The CDR3 nucleotides read TGTGCCAGCAGGGGGGGCCGGGACTTGCAGGGTACGCAGTATTTT. It codes for CASRGGRDLQGTQYF.

This sequence joins TRBV20-1 and TRBJ2-1; D remains unclear. Germline CDR1 DFQATT, CDR2 SNEGSKA (reference sequence). V was trimmed by 3 bases and J by 4 bases, leaving 13 bases between them. The CDR3 covers 14 residues. The CDR3 region has the DNA TGCAGTGCTAGGTCCACGCCCCCATACAATGAGCAGTTCTTC. Amino acid sequence: CSARSTPPYNEQFF.

This clonotype was found a few times. The rearrangement links TRBV6-2 or TRBV6-3 to TRBJ2-1; maybe TRBD2 (5 bases). Trimming pared 11 bases from V and 1 base from J, leaving 9 bases between. Per the germline V gene, CDR1 is MNHEY and CDR2 is SVGEGT. The CDR3 consists of 12 residues. Written as DNA, the CDR3 is TGTGCCGTCGGGATTTCCTACAATGAGCAGTTCTTC. This sequence encodes CAVGISYNEQFF.

Note on this clonotype: This may stem from a read error, because a much larger clone lies one nucleotide away. The V and J genes are TRBV11-3 and TRBJ2-1; tentatively, D is TRBD1 (6 bases). V was shortened by 5 bases and J by 8 bases, with 22 bases between the two germline ends. Germline V lookup: CDR1 SGHNT, CDR2 YENEEA. This CDR3 comprises 16 residues. CDR3 nucleotides: TGTGCCAGCAGCGGGGAGTGGGGGCAGCTTCGGGATGAGCAGTTCTTC. Translated, it gives CASSGEWGQLRDEQFF. Full variable domain (rest looked up from reference TRBV11-3 and TRBJ2-1): EAGVVQSPRYKIIEKKQPVAFWCNPISGHNTLYWYLQNLGQGPELLIRYENEEAVDDSQLPKDRFSAERLKGVDSTLKIQPAELGDSAVYLCASSGEWGQLRDEQFFGPGTRLTVL.

The chain employs TRBV29-1 and TRBJ1-1; 11 nucleotides align to TRBD1. V shed 6 bases, J shed 5 bases, and the junction held 5 bases outside the gene matches. Germline assignment: CDR1 SQVTM and CDR2 ANQGSEA. This CDR3 is built from 13 residues. The CDR3 is CSVRTGGRTEAFF. CDR3 DNA: TGCAGCGTGAGGACAGGGGGCAGAACTGAAGCTTTCTTT. Full variable domain (rest looked up from reference TRBV29-1 and TRBJ1-1): SAVISQKPSRDICQRGTSLTIQCQVDSQVTMMFWYRQQPGQSLTLIATANQGSEATYESGFVIDKFPISRPNLTFSTLTVSNMSPEDSSIYLCSVRTGGRTEAFFGQGTRLTVV.

The chain carries TRBV9 and TRBJ1-2; D is uncertain. Trimming removed 0 bases from V and 0 bases from J, with 12 bases in between. CDR1 SGDLS and CDR2 YYNGEE come from the germline V gene. This CDR3 is 16 amino acids long. The CDR3 sequence: CASSVGHQQANYGYTF. Here the CDR3 DNA reads TGTGCCAGCAGCGTAGGCCACCAGCAGGCTAACTATGGCTACACCTTC.

This clonotype has at least ten counts. The J gene is TRBJ1-2, the V gene TRBV7-2; D is ambiguous. The length of the CDR3 is 11 residues. CDR1 SGHTA and CDR2 FQGNSA come from the germline V gene. V gave up 4 bases and J gave up 0 bases, with 0 bases separating them. The CDR3 sequence: CASSSNYGYTF. CDR3 in DNA: TGTGCCAGCAGCTCTAACTATGGCTACACCTTC.